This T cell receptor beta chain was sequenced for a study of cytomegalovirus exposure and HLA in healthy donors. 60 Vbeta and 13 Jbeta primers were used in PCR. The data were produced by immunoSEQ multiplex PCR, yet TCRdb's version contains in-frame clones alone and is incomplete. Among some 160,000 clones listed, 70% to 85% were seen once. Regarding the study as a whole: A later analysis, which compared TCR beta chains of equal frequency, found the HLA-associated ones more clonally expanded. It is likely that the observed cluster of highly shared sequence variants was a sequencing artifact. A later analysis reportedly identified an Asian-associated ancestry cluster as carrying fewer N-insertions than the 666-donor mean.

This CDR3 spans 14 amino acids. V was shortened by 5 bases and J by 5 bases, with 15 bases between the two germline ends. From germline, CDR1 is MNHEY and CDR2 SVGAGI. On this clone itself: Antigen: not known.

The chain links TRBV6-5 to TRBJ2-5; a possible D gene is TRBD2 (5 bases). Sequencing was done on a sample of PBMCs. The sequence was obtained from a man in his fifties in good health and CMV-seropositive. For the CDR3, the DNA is TGTGCCAGCAGTCTCCAGGAGGCGCGGGAGACCCAGTACTTC. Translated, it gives CASSLQEARETQYF.